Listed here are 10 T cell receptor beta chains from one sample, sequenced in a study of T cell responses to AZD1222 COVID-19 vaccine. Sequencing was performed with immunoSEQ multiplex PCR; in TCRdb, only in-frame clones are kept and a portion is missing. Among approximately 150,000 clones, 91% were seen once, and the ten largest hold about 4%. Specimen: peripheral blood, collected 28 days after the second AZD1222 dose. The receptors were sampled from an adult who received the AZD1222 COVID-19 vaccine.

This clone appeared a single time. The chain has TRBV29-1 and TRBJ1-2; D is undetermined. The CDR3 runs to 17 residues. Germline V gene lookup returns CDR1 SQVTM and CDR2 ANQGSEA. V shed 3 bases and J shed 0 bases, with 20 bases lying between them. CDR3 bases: TGCAGCGTTGAGAGAAGGCCCAGATTGGGCCCTAACTATGGCTACACCTTC. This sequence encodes CSVERRPRLGPNYGYTF. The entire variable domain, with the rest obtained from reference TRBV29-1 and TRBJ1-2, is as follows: SAVISQKPSRDICQRGTSLTIQCQVDSQVTMMFWYRQQPGQSLTLIATANQGSEATYESGFVIDKFPISRPNLTFSTLTVSNMSPEDSSIYLCSVERRPRLGPNYGYTFGSGTRLTVV.

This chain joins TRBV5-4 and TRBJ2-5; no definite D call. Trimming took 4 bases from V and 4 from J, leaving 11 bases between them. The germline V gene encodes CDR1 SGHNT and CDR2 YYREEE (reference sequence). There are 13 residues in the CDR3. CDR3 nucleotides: TGTGCCAGCAGCCCCCCGGGTAGAGAGACCCAGTACTTC. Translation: CASSPPGRETQYF.

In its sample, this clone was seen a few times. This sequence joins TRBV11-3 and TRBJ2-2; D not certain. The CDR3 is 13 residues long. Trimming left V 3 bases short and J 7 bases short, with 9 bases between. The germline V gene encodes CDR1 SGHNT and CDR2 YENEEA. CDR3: CASSLNYDGELFF. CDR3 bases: TGTGCCAGCAGCTTGAATTACGACGGGGAGCTGTTTTTT.

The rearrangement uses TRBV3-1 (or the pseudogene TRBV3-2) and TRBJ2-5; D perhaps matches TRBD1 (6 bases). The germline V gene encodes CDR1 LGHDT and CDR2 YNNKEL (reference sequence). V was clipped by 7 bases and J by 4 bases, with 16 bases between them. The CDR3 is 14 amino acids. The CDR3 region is CASNIPDRPETQYF. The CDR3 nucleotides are TGTGCCAGCAACATACCAGACAGGCCAGAGACCCAGTACTTC.

The CDR3: CASSLDLGSYEQYF. Here the CDR3 DNA reads TGTGCCAGCAGCTTAGATCTCGGGAGCTACGAGCAGTACTTC. The V and J genes are TRBV7-2 and TRBJ2-7, with D perhaps TRBD2 (6 bases). The germline V and J ends were trimmed by 1 base and 3 bases, with 10 bases remaining between them. This CDR3 has 14 amino acids. The V gene's germline CDR1 is SGHTA and CDR2 FQGNSA.

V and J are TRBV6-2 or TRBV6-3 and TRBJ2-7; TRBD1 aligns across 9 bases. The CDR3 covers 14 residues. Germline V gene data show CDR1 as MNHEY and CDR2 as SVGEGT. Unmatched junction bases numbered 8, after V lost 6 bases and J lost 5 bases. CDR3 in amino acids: CASSRDRVIHEQYF. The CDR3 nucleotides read TGTGCCAGCAGCCGGGACAGGGTGATCCACGAGCAGTACTTC.

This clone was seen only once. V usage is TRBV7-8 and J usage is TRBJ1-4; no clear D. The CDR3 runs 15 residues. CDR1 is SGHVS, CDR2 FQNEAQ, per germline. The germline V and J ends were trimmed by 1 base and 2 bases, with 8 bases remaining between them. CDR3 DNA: TGTGCCAGCAGCTTAGTGGCAACGACTAATGAAAAACTGTTTTTT. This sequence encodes CASSLVATTNEKLFF.

CDR3 sequence: CATHRTSGIYEQYF. The CDR3 coding sequence is TGTGCCACCCATCGGACTAGCGGGATCTACGAGCAGTACTTC. This chain links TRBV27 with TRBJ2-7, with 12 bases matching TRBD2. The ends lost 10 bases at V and 3 bases at J; junction bases unmatched: 7. Germline V gene lookup returns CDR1 MNHEY and CDR2 SMNVEV (reference sequence). The CDR3 loop spans 14 amino acids.

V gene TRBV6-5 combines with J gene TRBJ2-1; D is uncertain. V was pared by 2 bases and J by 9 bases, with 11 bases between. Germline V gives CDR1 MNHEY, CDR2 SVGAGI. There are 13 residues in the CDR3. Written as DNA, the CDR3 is TGTGCCAGCAGTTACGGTAGCTCGGTTGAGCAGTTCTTC. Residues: CASSYGSSVEQFF.

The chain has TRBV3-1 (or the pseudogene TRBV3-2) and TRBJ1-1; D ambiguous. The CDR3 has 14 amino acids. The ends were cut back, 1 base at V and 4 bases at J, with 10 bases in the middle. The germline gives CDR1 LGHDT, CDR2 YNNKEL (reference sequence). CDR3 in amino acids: CASSQARGRTEAFF. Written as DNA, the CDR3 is TGTGCCAGCAGCCAAGCGCGGGGTCGCACTGAAGCTTTCTTT.